The 29 T cell receptor beta chains below all came from one sample that was sequenced in a study of blood T cell repertoires in COVID-19. TCRdb's table, derived via immunoSEQ multiplex PCR, lists solely in-frame clones and lacks some. The sample lists 300,000 to 500,000 clones, approximately 87% occurring once. Sequencing used PBMCs or T cells enriched from blood (not recorded which). The receptors come from a woman aged 25 to 39 with acute COVID-19.

This chain joins TRBV7-3 and TRBJ2-1; 7 nucleotides agree with TRBD1. CDR3 length equals 13 residues. The J segment lost 8 bases and the V segment lost 4 bases, leaving 5 bases of the junction unmatched. CDR1 is SGHTA and CDR2 is FQGTGA in the germline V gene. In DNA, the CDR3 is TGTGCCAGCAGCTACCGGGACAGTTATGAGCAGTTCTTC. Translation gives CASSYRDSYEQFF.

The J gene is TRBJ1-1, the V gene TRBV5-1; 8 bases line up with TRBD1. J gave up 0 bases and V 2 bases, and 3 bases lay outside the gene matches. The CDR3 runs to 15 residues. Germline lookup yields CDR1 SGHRS and CDR2 YFSETQ. The CDR3 spells CASSFGQGMNTEAFF. DNA for the CDR3: TGCGCCAGCAGCTTTGGACAGGGAATGAACACTGAAGCTTTCTTT.

The rearrangement joins TRBV6-5 to TRBJ2-2; a weak D match, TRBD2 (5 bases). Germline values: CDR1 MNHEY, CDR2 SVGAGI. The V and J ends lost 6 bases and 3 bases respectively, with 11 bases between them. The CDR3 totals 14 residues. CDR3 in amino acids: CASRGYGDTGELFF. In nucleotides, the CDR3 is TGTGCCAGCAGAGGATACGGGGACACCGGGGAGCTGTTTTTT.

Only one count was recorded for this clone. This chain connects TRBV27 to TRBJ2-7; D is possibly TRBD1 (6 bases). CDR1 MNHEY and CDR2 SMNVEV come from the germline V gene (reference sequence). The length of the CDR3 is 16 residues. The germline V and J ends were trimmed by 5 bases and 0 bases, with 17 bases remaining between them. The CDR3 region has the DNA TGTGCCAGCAGTCCAACCCCGGGACAAAGCTCCTACGAGCAGTACTTC. Amino acids: CASSPTPGQSSYEQYF.

This rearrangement joins TRBV2 to TRBJ2-5; a possible D gene is TRBD1 (6 bases). The CDR3 is made up of 14 amino acids. Trimming removed 3 bases at V and 1 base at J, with 9 bases between. Per the germline V gene, CDR1 is SNHLY and CDR2 is FYNNEI. The CDR3 loop is CASSETGPQETQYF. The CDR3 nucleotides are TGTGCCAGCAGTGAGACAGGTCCCCAAGAGACCCAGTACTTC.

V usage is TRBV14 and J usage is TRBJ1-1, with 7 nucleotides matching TRBD1. Germline loops: CDR1 SGHDN, CDR2 FVKESK. This CDR3 is 13 amino acids long. The J segment lost 3 bases and the V segment lost 4 bases, leaving 2 bases of the junction unmatched. This CDR3 reads CASSPTGYTEAFF. The CDR3 region has the DNA TGTGCCAGCAGCCCGACAGGGTACACTGAAGCTTTCTTT.

V usage is TRBV4-1 and J usage is TRBJ1-1, with a weak D call TRBD1 (6 bases). CDR1 MGHRA and CDR2 YSYEKL come from the germline V gene. The V and J ends lost 4 bases and 1 base respectively, with 16 bases between them. The CDR3 extends over 16 amino acids. The CDR3 sequence is CASSRGHGEPNTEAFF. As DNA, the CDR3 is TGCGCCAGCAGCCGGGGACACGGGGAACCGAACACTGAAGCTTTCTTT.

In this sample, this clone turned up a few times. The chain uses TRBV9 and TRBJ2-1; 13 bases agree with TRBD2. Germline CDR1 SGDLS, CDR2 YYNGEE. CDR3 size: 18 residues. V was clipped by 1 base and J by 3 bases; unmatched bases: 7. Here the CDR3 DNA reads TGTGCCAGCAGCGTAAAAACTAGCGGGGGGGCCTTCTACAATGAGCAGTTCTTC. Protein sequence: CASSVKTSGGAFYNEQFF.

This chain uses TRBV5-1 with TRBJ2-2; 9 nucleotides match TRBD1. The CDR3 runs to 14 residues. The germline CDR1 and CDR2 sequences are SGHRS and YFSETQ. The ends lost 7 bases at V and 3 bases at J; junction bases unmatched: 4. As DNA, the CDR3 is TGCGCCAGCGGGGGACAGGGCTACACCGGGGAGCTGTTTTTT. Its protein product is CASGGQGYTGELFF.

This clone was found once. This rearrangement joins TRBV6-5 to TRBJ1-3; D is ambiguous. The CDR3 has 13 amino acids. Trimming left V 6 bases short and J 0 bases short, with 6 bases between. Germline V gene sequence: CDR1 MNHEY, CDR2 SVGAGI. CDR3 DNA: TGTGCCAGCAGGGCCGACTCTGGAAACACCATATATTTT. Translated, it gives CASRADSGNTIYF.

For this clone: This specimen includes other DNA sequences encoding the same CDR3. The V and J genes are TRBV30 and TRBJ1-3; no reliable D call. This CDR3 has 14 amino acids. In germline, CDR1 is GTSNPN, CDR2 SVGIG (reference sequence). V shed 2 bases and J shed 0 bases, with 8 bases lying between them. CDR3 sequence (DNA): TGTGCCTGGAGTTTTGGGAGCTCTGGAAACACCATATATTTT. Translation: CAWSFGSSGNTIYF.

There are a few counts of this clone. The chain is built from TRBV29-1 and TRBJ2-2; possibly TRBD1 for D (6 bases). In germline, CDR1 is SQVTM, CDR2 ANQGSEA. Trimming removed 7 bases from V and 1 base from J, with 7 bases in between. The length of the CDR3 is 12 residues. The CDR3 DNA reads TGCAGCGCGGACAGGAACACCGGGGAGCTGTTTTTT. Translating gives CSADRNTGELFF.

V is TRBV18 and J is TRBJ1-2; 7 bases are a match to TRBD1. Germline V lookup: CDR1 KGHSH, CDR2 LQKENI. The CDR3 covers 16 residues. The V segment lost 3 bases and the J segment 1 base; nucleotides outside the gene matches: 8. The CDR3 here is CASSPSPTGINYGYTF. The CDR3 bases are TGTGCCAGCTCACCTTCTCCGACAGGGATTAACTATGGCTACACCTTC.

In the case of this clone: One end of the junction does not line up with germline, which may come from a read error. This chain uses TRBV7-8 with TRBJ2-7, with D maybe TRBD2 (5 bases). The CDR3 is 13 amino acids. Per germline, CDR1 SGHVS and CDR2 FQNEAQ. CDR3 residues: CASSFTRSGERSF. The CDR3 DNA sequence: TGTGCCAGCAGCTTCACCCGAAGTGGAGAGCGGAGTTTC. The full variable domain, in which reference TRBV7-8 and TRBJ2-7 provide the parts outside the CDR3, is GAGVSQSPRYKVAKRGQDVALRCDPISGHVSLFWYQQALGQGPEFLTYFQNEAQLDKSGLPSDRFFAERPEGSVSTLKIQRTQQEDSAVYLCASSFTRSGERSFGPGTRLTVT.

The chain combines TRBV5-1 with TRBJ1-2; D may be TRBD1 (6 bases). Trimming removed 0 bases at V and 4 bases at J, with 19 bases between. The V gene's germline CDR1 is SGHRS and CDR2 YFSETQ. CDR3 length: 17 amino acids. This chain's CDR3 is CASSLGTTGTIFYGYTF. The CDR3 nucleotides read TGCGCCAGCAGCTTGGGAACCACAGGGACGATATTCTATGGCTACACCTTC.

The chain carries TRBV19 and TRBJ1-1; 9 bases align to TRBD1. CDR3 length: 13 residues. The V segment lost 2 bases and the J segment 9 bases; nucleotides outside the gene matches: 4. Germline loops: CDR1 LNHDA, CDR2 SQIVND (reference sequence). CDR3 in amino acids: CASSITGGGQAFF. The DNA of the CDR3 is TGTGCCAGTAGTATAACAGGGGGCGGTCAAGCTTTCTTT.

V gene TRBV2 combines with J gene TRBJ2-2; D not certain. CDR3 size: 15 residues. Germline CDR1 is SNHLY and CDR2 is FYNNEI. V gave up 3 bases and J gave up 6 bases, with 14 bases separating them. The CDR3 region has the DNA TGTGCCAGCAGTGATTCGGGTCTAGTTTCCGGGGAGCTGTTTTTT. Encoded protein: CASSDSGLVSGELFF.

The chain joins TRBV5-1 to TRBJ1-1; 7 bases map to TRBD1. CDR1 is SGHRS and CDR2 is YFSETQ in the germline V gene. With 0 bases clipped from V and 0 bases from J, the junction kept 2 bases outside the gene matches. The length of the CDR3 is 15 residues. The CDR3, as DNA: TGCGCCAGCAGCTTGGCCGGACAGGTGAACACTGAAGCTTTCTTT. Its translation is CASSLAGQVNTEAFF.

V usage is TRBV5-1 and J usage is TRBJ1-6, with no clear D. Trimming cost V 0 bases and J 0 bases, with 13 bases left between them. Germline assignment: CDR1 SGHRS and CDR2 YFSETQ. The CDR3 spans 18 residues. The chain's CDR3 is CASSLEAGSSSYNSPLHF. The CDR3 DNA reads TGCGCCAGCAGCTTGGAGGCGGGCTCAAGCTCCTATAATTCACCCCTCCACTTT. Based on the CDR3 plus reference TRBV5-1 and TRBJ1-6, the full variable domain is KAGVTQTPRYLIKTRGQQVTLSCSPISGHRSVSWYQQTPGQGLQFLFEYFSETQRNKGNFPGRFSGRQFSNSRSEMNVSTLELGDSALYLCASSLEAGSSSYNSPLHFGNGTRLTVT.

The rearrangement links TRBV7-9 to TRBJ1-2; D not certain. With 2 bases removed from V and 4 bases from J, the gap between germline ends came to 8 bases. This CDR3 contains 13 residues. Germline loops: CDR1 SEHNR, CDR2 FQNEAQ (reference sequence). The CDR3 protein is CASSLTVFYGYTF. CDR3 nucleotide sequence: TGTGCCAGCAGCTTAACAGTATTCTATGGCTACACCTTC. The variable domain in full, completed from reference TRBV7-9 and TRBJ1-2, reads DTGVSQNPRHKITKRGQNVTFRCDPISEHNRLYWYRQTLGQGPEFLTYFQNEAQLEKSRLLSDRFSAERPKGSFSTLEIQRTEQGDSAMYLCASSLTVFYGYTFGSGTRLTVV.

This chain uses TRBV14 with TRBJ2-2; 7 positions match TRBD1. The CDR3 length is 14 residues. V lost 4 bases to trimming and J lost 6 bases; unmatched junction nucleotides: 5. Germline CDR1 reads SGHDN; CDR2 reads FVKESK. CDR3 DNA: TGTGCCAGCAGCCTCAACAGGGGCCCCGGGGAGCTGTTTTTT. Translation: CASSLNRGPGELFF.

This clone was counted a few times. J is TRBJ2-7 and V is TRBV29-1; 10 positions match TRBD2. The CDR3 runs 15 residues. The germline gives CDR1 SQVTM, CDR2 ANQGSEA. With 6 bases clipped from V and 1 base from J, the junction kept 9 bases outside the gene matches. CDR3 loop: CSVRELAGRSYEQYF. CDR3 sequence (DNA): TGCAGCGTCCGGGAACTAGCGGGGCGGTCCTACGAGCAGTACTTC.

The chain is built from TRBV2 and TRBJ1-6; D might be TRBD1 (5 bases). V gave up 6 bases and J gave up 6 bases, with 15 bases separating them. There are 15 residues in the CDR3. Germline V gene lookup returns CDR1 SNHLY and CDR2 FYNNEI. The chain's CDR3 is CASRYLRGFNSPLHF. The CDR3 region has the DNA TGTGCCAGCAGGTATCTCCGGGGGTTTAATTCACCCCTCCACTTT.

V is TRBV30 and J is TRBJ2-3, with TRBD2 identical over 15 bases. The CDR3 is 16 residues long. Germline V gives CDR1 GTSNPN, CDR2 SVGIG (reference sequence). V trimming: 1 base; J trimming: 3 bases; junction bases outside the gene matches: 2. For the CDR3, the DNA is TGTGCCTGGAGTGGTGGACTAGCGGGGGGGACAGATACGCAGTATTTT. Translated: CAWSGGLAGGTDTQYF. Full variable domain (rest looked up from reference TRBV30 and TRBJ2-3): SQTIHQWPATLVQPVGSPLSLECTVEGTSNPNLYWYRQAAGRGLQLLFYSVGIGQISSEVPQNLSASRPQDRQFILSSKKLLLSDSGFYLCAWSGGLAGGTDTQYFGPGTRLTVL.

The CDR3 bases are TGTGCCAGTACCATCCCTAACCCGGGACAGAGCTACGAGCAGTACTTC. This encodes CASTIPNPGQSYEQYF. V usage is TRBV19 and J usage is TRBJ2-7; 7 bases agree with TRBD1. V trimming: 7 bases; J trimming: 3 bases; junction bases outside the gene matches: 15. The germline V gene encodes CDR1 LNHDA and CDR2 SQIVND (reference sequence). The CDR3 consists of 16 residues. The entire variable domain, with the rest obtained from reference TRBV19 and TRBJ2-7, is as follows: DGGITQSPKYLFRKEGQNVTLSCEQNLNHDAMYWYRQDPGQGLRLIYYSQIVNDFQKGDIAEGYSVSREKKESFPLTVTSAQKNPTAFYLCASTIPNPGQSYEQYFGPGTRLTVT.

This clone was counted once. This chain links TRBV2 with TRBJ2-7; 8 bases line up with TRBD1. Germline lookup yields CDR1 SNHLY and CDR2 FYNNEI. V lost 5 bases and J lost 6; bases outside the gene matches: 6. The CDR3 sequence is 13 residues long. This chain's CDR3 is CASSLPGGVEQYF. The CDR3 nucleotides are TGTGCCAGCAGTCTTCCAGGGGGCGTCGAGCAGTACTTC.

This clone showed up just once. This rearrangement joins TRBV3-1 (or the pseudogene TRBV3-2) to TRBJ2-1; D perhaps matches TRBD2 (7 bases). The CDR3 length is 18 residues. From germline, CDR1 is LGHDT and CDR2 YNNKEL (reference sequence). V lost 1 base and J lost 3, with 19 bases in between. CDR3 in amino acids: CASSQAGEGGGVYNEQFF. In DNA form, the CDR3 reads TGTGCCAGCAGCCAAGCGGGGGAGGGCGGGGGCGTCTACAATGAGCAGTTCTTC.

V gene TRBV19 combines with J gene TRBJ2-7; 10 nucleotides align to TRBD1. The CDR3 runs 17 residues. Unmatched junction bases numbered 17, after V lost 5 bases and J lost 7 bases. CDR1 is LNHDA and CDR2 is SQIVND in the germline V gene (reference sequence). The CDR3 spells CASSSQQRQGAKNEQYF. The CDR3 nucleotides read TGTGCCAGTAGTTCCCAGCAAAGACAGGGGGCCAAGAATGAGCAGTACTTC.

This chain uses TRBV7-3 with TRBJ2-5; D is unclear. V was shortened by 2 bases and J by 3 bases, with 7 bases between the two germline ends. From germline, CDR1 is SGHTA and CDR2 FQGTGA. CDR3 length: 13 residues. DNA of the CDR3: TGTGCCAGCAGCTTATCTCGAGAAGAGACCCAGTACTTC. Its protein is CASSLSREETQYF.